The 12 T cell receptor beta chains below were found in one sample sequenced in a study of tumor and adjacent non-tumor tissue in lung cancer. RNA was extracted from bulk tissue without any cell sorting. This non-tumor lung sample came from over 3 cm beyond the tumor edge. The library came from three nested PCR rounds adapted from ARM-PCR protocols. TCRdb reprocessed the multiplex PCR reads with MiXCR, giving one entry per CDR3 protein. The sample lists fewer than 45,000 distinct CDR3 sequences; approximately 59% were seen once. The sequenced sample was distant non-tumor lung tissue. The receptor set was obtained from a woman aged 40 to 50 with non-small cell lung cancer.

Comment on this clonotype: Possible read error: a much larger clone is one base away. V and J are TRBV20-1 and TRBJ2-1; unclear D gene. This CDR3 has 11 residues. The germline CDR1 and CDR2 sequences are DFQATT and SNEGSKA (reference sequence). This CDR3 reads CSATDLYERFF. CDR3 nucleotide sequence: TGCAGTGCTACAGATTTGTATGAGCGGTTCTTC.

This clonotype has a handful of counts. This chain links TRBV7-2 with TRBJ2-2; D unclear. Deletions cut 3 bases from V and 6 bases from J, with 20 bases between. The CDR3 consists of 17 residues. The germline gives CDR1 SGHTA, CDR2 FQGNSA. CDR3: CASSFVSRRKESGELFF. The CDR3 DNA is TGTGCCAGCAGCTTTGTTTCGCGTCGGAAGGAGTCCGGGGAGCTGTTTTTT.

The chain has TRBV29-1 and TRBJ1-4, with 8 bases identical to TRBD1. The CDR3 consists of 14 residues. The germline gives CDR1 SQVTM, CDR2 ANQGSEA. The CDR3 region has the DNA TGCAGTATGGAAGGGACAGGAGACGGTGAAAAACTGTTTTTT. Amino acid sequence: CSMEGTGDGEKLFF.

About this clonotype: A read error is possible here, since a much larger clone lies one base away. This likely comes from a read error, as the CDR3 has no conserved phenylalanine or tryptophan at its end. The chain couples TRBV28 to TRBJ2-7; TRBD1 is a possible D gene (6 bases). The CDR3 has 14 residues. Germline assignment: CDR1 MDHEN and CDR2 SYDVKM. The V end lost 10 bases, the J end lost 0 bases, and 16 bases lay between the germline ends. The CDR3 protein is CATCRGLNSYEQYL. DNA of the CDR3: TGTGCCACTTGCAGGGGCTTGAACTCCTACGAGCAGTACTTA.

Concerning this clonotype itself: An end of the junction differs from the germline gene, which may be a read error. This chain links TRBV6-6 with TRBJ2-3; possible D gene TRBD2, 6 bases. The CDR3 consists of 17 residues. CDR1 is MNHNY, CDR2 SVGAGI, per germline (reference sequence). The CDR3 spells CASTSSWAGKNTDTRYF. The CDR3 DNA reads TGTGCCAGCACCTCTTCTTGGGCGGGGAAAAACACAGATACGCGGTATTTT.

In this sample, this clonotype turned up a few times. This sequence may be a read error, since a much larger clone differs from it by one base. The DNA for the CDR3 is TGTGCCAACAGTCGGACAGGGCCCCCAGTTCGATCCTACGAGCAGTACTTC. This translates into CANSRTGPPVRSYEQYF. The chain couples TRBV5-5 to TRBJ2-7; TRBD1 matches at 8 bases. The trim removed 9 bases at V and 1 base at J, leaving 18 bases unmatched. Germline CDR1 reads SGHKS; CDR2 reads YYEKEE (reference sequence). This CDR3 region has 17 residues.

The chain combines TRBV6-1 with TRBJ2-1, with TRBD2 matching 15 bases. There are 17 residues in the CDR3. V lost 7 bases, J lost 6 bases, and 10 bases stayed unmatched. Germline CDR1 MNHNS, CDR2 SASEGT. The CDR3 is CASNPRTSGGVGNEQFF. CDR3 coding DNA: TGTGCCAGCAATCCCAGGACTAGCGGGGGGGTGGGCAATGAGCAGTTCTTC.

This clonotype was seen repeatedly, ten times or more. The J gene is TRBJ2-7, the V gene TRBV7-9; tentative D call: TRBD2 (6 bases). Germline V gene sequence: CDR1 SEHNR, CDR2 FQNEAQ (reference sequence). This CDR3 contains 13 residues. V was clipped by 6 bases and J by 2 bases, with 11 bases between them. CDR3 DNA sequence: TGTGCCAGCAGGGAGGGGCTTACCTACGAGCAGTACTTC. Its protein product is CASREGLTYEQYF.

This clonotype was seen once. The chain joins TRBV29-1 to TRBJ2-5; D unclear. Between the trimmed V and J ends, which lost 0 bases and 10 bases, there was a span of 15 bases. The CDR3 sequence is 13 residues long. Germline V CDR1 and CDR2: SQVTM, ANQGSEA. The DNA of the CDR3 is TGCAGCGTTGAAGATTGGCAGCAAGAGGTCCAGTACTTC. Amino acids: CSVEDWQQEVQYF.

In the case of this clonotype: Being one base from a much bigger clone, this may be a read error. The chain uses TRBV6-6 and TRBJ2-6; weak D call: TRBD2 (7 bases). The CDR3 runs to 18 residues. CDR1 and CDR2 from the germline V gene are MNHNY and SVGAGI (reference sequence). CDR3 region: CVSSYGGLTASGANVLTF. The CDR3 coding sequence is TGTGTCAGCAGTTACGGGGGGCTAACAGCCTCTGGGGCCAACGTCCTGACTTTC.

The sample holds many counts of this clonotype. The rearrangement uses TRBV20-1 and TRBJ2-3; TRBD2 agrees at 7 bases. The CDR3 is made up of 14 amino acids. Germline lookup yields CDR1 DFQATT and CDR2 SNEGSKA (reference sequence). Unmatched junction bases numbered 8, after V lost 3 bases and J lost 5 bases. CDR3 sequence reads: CSASRGGSGDTQYF. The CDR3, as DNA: TGCAGTGCTAGCCGTGGCGGGAGTGGAGATACGCAGTATTTT.

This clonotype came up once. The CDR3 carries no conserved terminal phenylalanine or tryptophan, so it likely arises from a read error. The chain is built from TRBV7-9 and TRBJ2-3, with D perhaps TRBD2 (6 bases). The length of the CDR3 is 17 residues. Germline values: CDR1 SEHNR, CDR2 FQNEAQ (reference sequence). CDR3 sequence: CASSGPELGGPTGTQYL. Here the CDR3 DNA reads TGTGCCAGCAGCGGCCCGGAACTAGGAGGGCCCACAGGTACGCAGTATCTT.